Following are 17 T cell receptor beta chains from one sample sequenced in a study of blood T cell repertoires in COVID-19. The assay was immunoSEQ multiplex PCR, and TCRdb's table has in-frame clones only and misses some. The sample holds fewer than 300,000 clones, over 75% seen once. The sample was peripheral blood. All receptors come from a man aged 45-60 years with COVID-19, enrolled during active disease.

The gene calls are TRBV5-6 and TRBJ1-2; 7 nucleotides align to TRBD1. After removal of 4 bases from V and 2 bases from J, the junction contained 8 bases not matched to a gene. CDR3 size: 15 residues. In germline, CDR1 is SGHDT, CDR2 YYEEEE. CDR3 residues: CASSPNLRGNYGYTF. The CDR3 DNA follows: TGTGCCAGCAGCCCCAATCTCAGGGGGAACTATGGCTACACCTTC. Variable domain in full (rest from reference TRBV5-6 and TRBJ1-2): DAGVTQSPTHLIKTRGQQVTLRCSPKSGHDTVSWYQQALGQGPQFIFQYYEEEERQRGNFPDRFSGHQFPNYSSELNVNALLLGDSALYLCASSPNLRGNYGYTFGSGTRLTVV.

The genes are TRBV5-1 and TRBJ2-5, with D perhaps TRBD2 (6 bases). This CDR3 region has 16 residues. Germline V gives CDR1 SGHRS, CDR2 YFSETQ. Trimming shortened V by 0 bases and J by 5 bases, and 17 bases separated the two germline ends. CDR3 coding DNA: TGCGCCAGCAGCTTGGCCGGGGCACCGAGCGGGGAGACCCAGTACTTC. Translated, it gives CASSLAGAPSGETQYF.

Only a few counts were recorded for this clone. The rearrangement uses TRBV5-1 and TRBJ2-1; 11 bases are a match to TRBD2. Germline CDR1 reads SGHRS; CDR2 reads YFSETQ. The J segment lost 5 bases and the V segment lost 2 bases, leaving 3 bases of the junction unmatched. This CDR3 has 15 residues. The CDR3 sequence is CASSFSGGENNEQFF. CDR3 nucleotides: TGCGCCAGCAGCTTTAGCGGGGGGGAAAACAATGAGCAGTTCTTC.

This rearrangement joins TRBV19 to TRBJ2-3; 12 positions match TRBD2. Germline CDR1 and CDR2: LNHDA and SQIVND (reference sequence). V shed 1 base and J 0 bases; nucleotides not matched to a gene: 5. This CDR3 region has 18 residues. The CDR3 here is CASSIVSSGGASTDTQYF. DNA for the CDR3: TGTGCCAGTAGTATAGTGTCTAGCGGGGGGGCCAGCACAGATACGCAGTATTTT.

This rearrangement joins TRBV10-3 to TRBJ2-1, with D unresolved. The CDR3 has 13 amino acids. Trimming took 3 bases from V and 4 from J, leaving 7 bases between them. Germline lookup yields CDR1 ENHRY and CDR2 SYGVKD. The CDR3 DNA sequence: TGTGCCATCAGTGACCCCAGATACAATGAGCAGTTCTTC. Encoded protein: CAISDPRYNEQFF.

The rearrangement links TRBV2 to TRBJ2-7, with 11 bases matching TRBD1. The CDR3 is made up of 14 amino acids. The V and J ends lost 4 bases and 3 bases, in that order; junction bases with no gene match: 2. CDR1 and CDR2 (germline): SNHLY, FYNNEI. CDR3 in amino acids: CASSVDRGLYEQYF. CDR3 bases: TGTGCCAGCAGTGTGGACAGGGGGCTCTACGAGCAGTACTTC.

The chain links TRBV10-3 to TRBJ2-5; TRBD2 matches at 8 bases. Per the germline V gene, CDR1 is ENHRY and CDR2 is SYGVKD. V lost 6 bases to trimming and J lost 5 bases; unmatched junction nucleotides: 11. The CDR3 length is 15 residues. In DNA form, the CDR3 reads TGTGCCATCAGCCGGGGAGCGGGAGCGGAGGAGACCCAGTACTTC. Translation gives CAISRGAGAEETQYF.

CDR3 nucleotide sequence: TGTGCCAGCAGTCTAAGGACTAGCGTCCACGAGCAGTACTTC. Its protein is CASSLRTSVHEQYF. V usage is TRBV28 and J usage is TRBJ2-7, with 9 bases aligning to TRBD2. Germline-derived CDR1 and CDR2 are MDHEN and SYDVKM. V was pared by 5 bases and J by 5 bases, with 7 bases of the junction left unmatched. The CDR3 loop spans 14 amino acids.

This chain uses TRBV7-2 with TRBJ2-7, with TRBD2 matching 9 bases. The CDR3 is 18 amino acids. CDR1 SGHTA and CDR2 FQGNSA come from the germline V gene. Unmatched junction bases numbered 14, after V lost 1 base and J lost 4 bases. The CDR3 DNA follows: TGTGCCAGCAGCTTAGGTATGACTAGCGGCGACCTACATTACGAGCAGTACTTC. Translated: CASSLGMTSGDLHYEQYF.

This chain connects TRBV3-1 (or the pseudogene TRBV3-2) to TRBJ2-7; 7 bases map to TRBD2. This CDR3 has 19 amino acids. CDR1 is LGHDT, CDR2 YNNKEL, per germline (reference sequence). The V segment lost 2 bases and the J segment 0 bases; nucleotides outside the gene matches: 16. In nucleotides, the CDR3 is TGTGCCAGCAGCCAAATAAGATCTAAAGCGGGAAGCAGCTCCTACGAGCAGTACTTC. Translation gives CASSQIRSKAGSSSYEQYF.

V usage is TRBV10-3 and J usage is TRBJ2-2; D unclear. Germline V gene sequence: CDR1 ENHRY, CDR2 SYGVKD. The CDR3 consists of 14 residues. Trimming removed 10 bases at V and 7 bases at J, with 19 bases between. As DNA, the CDR3 is TGTGCCACCCGGTCGTCCCGCGCTGGCGGGGAGCTGTTTTTT. Protein: CATRSSRAGGELFF.

This chain joins TRBV7-9 and TRBJ2-7; 8 bases align to TRBD1. The CDR3 totals 17 residues. The V gene's germline CDR1 is SEHNR and CDR2 FQNEAQ (reference sequence). J was trimmed by 3 bases and V by 5 bases; bases with no gene match: 15. CDR3 nucleotides: TGTGCCAGCAGCCAAGGGACAGGCGTCCCCTCCATCTACGAGCAGTACTTC. Translating gives CASSQGTGVPSIYEQYF.

V gene TRBV10-3 combines with J gene TRBJ1-3; TRBD1 might be the D (5 bases). There are 16 residues in the CDR3. Between the trimmed V and J ends, which lost 2 bases and 0 bases, there was a span of 11 bases. Germline assignment: CDR1 ENHRY and CDR2 SYGVKD. The CDR3 loop reads CAISERGGDSGNTIYF. DNA of the CDR3: TGTGCCATCAGTGAGAGGGGCGGAGACTCTGGAAACACCATATATTTT.

The CDR3: CASSLPLSGTYEQYF. DNA for the CDR3: TGCGCCAGCAGCTTGCCTCTTAGCGGGACCTACGAGCAGTACTTC. This rearrangement joins TRBV5-1 to TRBJ2-7; TRBD2 matches 8 bases. CDR1 and CDR2 (germline): SGHRS, YFSETQ. With 1 base clipped from V and 2 bases from J, the junction kept 5 bases outside the gene matches. CDR3 length: 15 amino acids.

J is TRBJ2-1 and V is TRBV9; 8 nucleotides align to TRBD1. V was clipped by 4 bases and J by 8 bases; unmatched bases: 14. The CDR3 runs 16 residues. CDR1 and CDR2 (germline): SGDLS, YYNGEE. CDR3 bases: TGTGCCAGCAGCCTAGGGTTGACAGGGGAGGTAGATGAGCAGTTCTTC. As protein: CASSLGLTGEVDEQFF.

The chain joins TRBV5-1 to TRBJ2-1, with TRBD1 as a possible D gene (6 bases). CDR1 is SGHRS and CDR2 is YFSETQ in the germline V gene. The CDR3 runs to 17 residues. V lost 1 base and J lost 0, with 14 bases in between. The CDR3 DNA reads TGCGCCAGCAGCTTGAACCCGGACAGCCTCTCCTACAATGAGCAGTTCTTC. Its protein product is CASSLNPDSLSYNEQFF.

The chain combines TRBV7-3 with TRBJ2-1; 8 bases match TRBD2. Germline V CDR1 and CDR2: SGHTA, FQGTGA. After removal of 1 base from V and 6 bases from J, the junction contained 8 bases not matched to a gene. The CDR3 loop spans 16 amino acids. The CDR3 loop reads CASSLKTGRAINEQFF. The CDR3 DNA is TGTGCCAGCAGCTTAAAGACCGGGAGGGCCATCAATGAGCAGTTCTTC.